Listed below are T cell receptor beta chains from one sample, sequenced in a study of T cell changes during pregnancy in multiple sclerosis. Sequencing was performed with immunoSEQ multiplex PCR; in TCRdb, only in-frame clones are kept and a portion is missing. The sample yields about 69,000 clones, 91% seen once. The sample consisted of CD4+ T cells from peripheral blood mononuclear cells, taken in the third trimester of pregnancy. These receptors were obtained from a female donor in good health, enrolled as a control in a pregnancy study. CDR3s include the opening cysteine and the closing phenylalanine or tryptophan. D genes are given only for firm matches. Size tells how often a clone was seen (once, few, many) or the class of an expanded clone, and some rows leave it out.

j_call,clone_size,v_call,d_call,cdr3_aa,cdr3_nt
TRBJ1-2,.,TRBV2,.,CASRSRTGGYGYTF,TGTGCCAGCAGGTCCAGGACCGGGGGGTATGGCTACACCTTC
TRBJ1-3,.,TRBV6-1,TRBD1,CASSGQGVGNTIYF,TGTGCCAGCAGTGGACAGGGGGTCGGAAACACCATATATTTT
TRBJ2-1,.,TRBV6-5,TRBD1,CASSRDRGLSEQFF,TGTGCCAGCAGCCGGGACAGGGGGCTCAGTGAGCAGTTCTTC
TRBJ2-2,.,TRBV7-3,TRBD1,CASSLQGAGTGELFF,TGTGCCAGCAGCTTACAGGGGGCCGGCACCGGGGAGCTGTTTTTT
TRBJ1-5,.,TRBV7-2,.,CASSAQGNQPQHF,TGTGCCAGCAGCGCTCAGGGGAATCAGCCCCAGCATTTT
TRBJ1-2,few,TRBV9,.,CASSPTGTGGYGYTF,TGTGCCAGCAGCCCGACCGGGACGGGGGGGTATGGCTACACCTTC
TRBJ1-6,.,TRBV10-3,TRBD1,CAISDRGPDSPLHF,TGTGCCATCAGTGACAGGGGGCCCGATTCACCCCTCCACTTT
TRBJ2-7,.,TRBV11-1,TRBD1,CASSSETGIIYEQYF,TGTGCCAGCAGCTCAGAGACAGGGATTATCTACGAGCAGTACTTC
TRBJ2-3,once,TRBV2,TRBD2,CASSDTSGGADTQYF,TGTGCCAGCAGTGATACTAGCGGGGGGGCGGATACGCAGTATTTT
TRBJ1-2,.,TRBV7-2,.,CASSPDSNYGYTF,TGTGCCAGCAGCCCGGACAGTAACTATGGCTACACCTTC
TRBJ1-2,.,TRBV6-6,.,CASSYSQGVGYGYTF,TGTGCCAGCAGTTACTCCCAAGGGGTAGGCTATGGCTACACCTTC
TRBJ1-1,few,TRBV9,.,CASSVETLTEAFF,TGTGCCAGCAGCGTAGAGACTTTGACTGAAGCTTTCTTT
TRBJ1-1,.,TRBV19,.,CASSMGRNTEAFF,TGTGCCAGTAGTATGGGCAGGAACACTGAAGCTTTCTTT
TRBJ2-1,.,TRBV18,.,CASSRLIGLYNEQFF,TGTGCCAGCTCACGACTTATTGGTCTCTACAATGAGCAGTTCTTC
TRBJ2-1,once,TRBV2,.,CASSDSRKFF,TGTGCCAGCAGTGACAGCAGGAAGTTCTTC
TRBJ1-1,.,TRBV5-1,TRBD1,CASSLGPGQEPRAAFF,TGCGCCAGCAGCCTAGGACCGGGACAGGAACCTAGAGCCGCTTTCTTT
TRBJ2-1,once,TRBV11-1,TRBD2,CASSQGLAAVNEQFF,TGTGCCAGCAGCCAGGGACTAGCCGCGGTAAATGAGCAGTTCTTC
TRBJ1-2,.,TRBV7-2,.,CASSLGPYAGYGYTF,TGTGCCAGCAGCTTAGGACCCTACGCGGGCTATGGCTACACCTTC
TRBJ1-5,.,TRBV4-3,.,CASSQDDRMGRQPQHF,TGCGCCAGCAGCCAAGACGACAGGATGGGTCGTCAGCCCCAGCATTTT
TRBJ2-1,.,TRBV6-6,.,CASSYLSRGSNEQFF,TGTGCCAGCAGTTACCTGAGCAGGGGATCCAATGAGCAGTTCTTC
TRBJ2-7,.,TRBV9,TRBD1,CASSAQDRGDYEQYF,TGTGCCAGCAGCGCACAGGACAGGGGAGACTACGAGCAGTACTTC
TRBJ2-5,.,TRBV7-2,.,CASSSQGGQETQYF,TGTGCCAGCAGCTCACAGGGAGGGCAAGAGACCCAGTACTTC
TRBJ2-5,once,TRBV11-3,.,CASSLGREATQYF,TGTGCCAGCAGCTTAGGCAGGGAGGCGACCCAGTACTTC
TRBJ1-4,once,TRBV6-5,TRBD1,CASSYKDRVGKLFF,TGTGCCAGCAGTTACAAGGACAGGGTGGGAAAACTGTTTTTT
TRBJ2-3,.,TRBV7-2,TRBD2,CASSSTLAGGGDTQYF,TGTGCCAGCAGCTCGACTCTAGCGGGGGGAGGCGATACGCAGTATTTT
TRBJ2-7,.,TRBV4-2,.,CASSQGRRDEQYF,TGTGCCAGCAGCCAAGGCAGGCGGGACGAGCAGTACTTC
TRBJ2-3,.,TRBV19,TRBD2,CASSMASGAGGDTQYF,TGTGCCAGTAGTATGGCTAGCGGGGCTGGAGGAGATACGCAGTATTTT
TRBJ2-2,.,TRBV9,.,CASSLARLATNTGELFF,TGTGCCAGCAGCTTGGCTCGACTGGCTACGAACACCGGGGAGCTGTTTTTT
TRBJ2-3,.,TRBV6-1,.,CASNFRELGTDTQYF,TGTGCCAGCAACTTCAGGGAATTGGGCACAGATACGCAGTATTTT
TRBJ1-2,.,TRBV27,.,CASSFLNRAYYGYTF,TGTGCCAGCAGTTTTTTAAACAGGGCTTACTATGGCTACACCTTC
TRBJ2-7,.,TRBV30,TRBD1,CAGGTGGVYEQYF,TGTGCCGGCGGGACAGGGGGCGTTTACGAGCAGTACTTC
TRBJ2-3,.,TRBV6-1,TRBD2,CASSRREGVDTQYF,TGTGCCAGCTCCAGACGGGAGGGGGTGGATACGCAGTATTTT
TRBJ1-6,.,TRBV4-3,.,CASSQDPAGLNSPLHF,TGCGCCAGCAGCCAAGACCCAGCAGGCCTTAATTCACCCCTCCACTTT
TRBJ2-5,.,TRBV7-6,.,CASRLDLQETQYF,TGTGCCAGCAGACTAGACCTCCAAGAGACCCAGTACTTC
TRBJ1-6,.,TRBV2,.,CASSSNRVLGNSPLHF,TGTGCCAGCAGTTCAAACAGGGTATTGGGGAATTCACCCCTCCACTTT
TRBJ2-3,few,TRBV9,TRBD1,CASSEGAVGTDTQYF,TGTGCCAGCAGCGAGGGGGCGGTTGGGACAGATACGCAGTATTTT
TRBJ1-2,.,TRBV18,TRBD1,CASSPGTGTNYGYTF,TGTGCCAGCTCCCCCGGGACAGGCACTAACTATGGCTACACCTTC
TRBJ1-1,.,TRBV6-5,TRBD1,CASSSQGDRAPWGAFF,TGTGCCAGCAGTTCCCAAGGGGACAGGGCCCCCTGGGGAGCTTTCTTT